This T cell receptor (beta chain) came from a study of CD4 T cells in relation to SARS-CoV-2 and coronaviruses. Study in general: Negative control cultures got HIV-1 Nef peptides or no peptide.

CDR1 is SGHRS, CDR2 YFSETQ, per germline. CDR3 length: 13 amino acids. J gave up 3 bases and V 3 bases, and 2 bases lay outside the gene matches. Regarding this clone: The antigen is not known.

Profiled with immunoSEQ multiplex PCR; TCRdb holds only in-frame clones, not every one. The sample lists around 11,000 clones, roughly 82% occurring once. Unexposed donor CD4+ T cells date from about 2011-2018, before the COVID-19 pandemic. CD4+ T cells were isolated from the cells after nine to eleven days of culture. As cell numbers allowed, unexposed-donor CD4+ T cells faced SARS-CoV-2 S/N and four cold-coronavirus spikes. PBMCs were plated at about 2 million per well in IL-2-containing medium. On days 3 and 7, cultures got half fresh IL-2 medium. This chain connects TRBV5-1 to TRBJ2-5, with 7 bases fitting TRBD1. Sequencing was performed on CD4+ T cells from PBMCs, cultured in vitro. This TCR derives from a human donor in good health. In nucleotides, the CDR3 is TGCGCCAGCAGCTGGCAGGGGGAAGAGACCCAGTACTTC. The encoded protein is CASSWQGEETQYF.